Presented here are 28 T cell receptor beta chains from one specimen sequenced in a study of human T cells and chemical hapten exposure. TCRdb re-called the RACE reads with MiXCR, one entry per CDR3 protein. Counted here are roughly 30,000 distinct CDR3 sequences, 7.4% occurring once; the ten biggest clones make up 9.9%. Time point denoted: healthy volunteer bleed at 2 weeks. Unfractionated whole blood served as the source for total RNA extraction. Sequences were obtained from whole blood. The receptors come from a human donor in good health. Some clones in this sample may be carry-over from other donors' samples.

This chain uses TRBV19 with TRBJ2-7, with D possibly TRBD2 on 5 matching bases. Germline V CDR1 and CDR2: LNHDA, SQIVND (reference sequence). The germline V and J ends were trimmed by 5 bases and 0 bases, with 8 bases remaining between them. This CDR3 comprises 13 residues. The CDR3 sequence: CASSVEGSYEQYF. The CDR3 DNA reads TGTGCCAGTAGTGTTGAGGGCTCCTACGAGCAGTACTTC. The whole variable domain, filled in from reference TRBV19 and TRBJ2-7, reads DGGITQSPKYLFRKEGQNVTLSCEQNLNHDAMYWYRQDPGQGLRLIYYSQIVNDFQKGDIAEGYSVSREKKESFPLTVTSAQKNPTAFYLCASSVEGSYEQYFGPGTRLTVT.

This clonotype was counted between two and nine times. The chain links TRBV12-3 or TRBV12-4 to TRBJ2-1; 7 positions agree with TRBD1. With 4 bases clipped from V and 12 bases from J, the junction kept 6 bases outside the gene matches. CDR3 length: 12 amino acids. CDR3 loop: CASSSDREGQFF. CDR3 sequence (DNA): TGTGCCAGCAGTTCCGACAGGGAAGGGCAGTTCTTC.

This clonotype was detected many times. The rearrangement links TRBV20-1 to TRBJ2-3; 12 bases align to TRBD2. Germline-derived CDR1 and CDR2 are DFQATT and SNEGSKA (reference sequence). Unmatched junction bases numbered 15, after V lost 6 bases and J lost 8 bases. CDR3 size: 16 residues. In DNA, the CDR3 is TGCAGTGCGCCTCCGGGAACTAGCGGGGGGCCCGGTACGCAGTATTTT. Translating gives CSAPPGTSGGPGTQYF.

The chain links TRBV28 to TRBJ2-2; 7 bases are shared with TRBD1. There are 14 residues in the CDR3. V was pared by 6 bases and J by 5 bases, with 6 bases of the junction left unmatched. The germline V gene encodes CDR1 MDHEN and CDR2 SYDVKM. The CDR3 reads CASRMNRGTGELFF. The CDR3 region has the DNA TGTGCCAGCAGGATGAACAGGGGAACCGGGGAGCTGTTTTTT.

This clonotype was seen more than once but under ten times. The genes are TRBV5-4 and TRBJ1-3; D call uncertain. V lost 4 bases and J lost 0, with 14 bases in between. Germline CDR1 SGHNT, CDR2 YYREEE (reference sequence). The CDR3 is made up of 16 amino acids. CDR3 sequence (DNA): TGTGCCAGCAGCCTCGCAGGAGGGTTCTCTGGAAACACCATATATTTT. Protein sequence: CASSLAGGFSGNTIYF.

This clonotype was observed many times. V is TRBV7-9 and J is TRBJ1-1; unclear D gene. The germline gives CDR1 SEHNR, CDR2 FQNEAQ (reference sequence). The CDR3 is 12 amino acids. Trimming took 5 bases from V and 1 from J, leaving 5 bases between them. The CDR3 nucleotides read TGTGCCAGCAGCAAAAAGAACACTGAAGCTTTCTTT. It yields the protein CASSKKNTEAFF. Filled out from reference TRBV7-9 and TRBJ1-1, the complete variable domain reads DTGVSQNPRHKITKRGQNVTFRCDPISEHNRLYWYRQTLGQGPEFLTYFQNEAQLEKSRLLSDRFSAERPKGSFSTLEIQRTEQGDSAMYLCASSKKNTEAFFGQGTRLTVV.

This clonotype showed up many times. J is TRBJ1-1 and V is TRBV2; D call uncertain. The CDR3 spans 13 residues. V shed 3 bases and J shed 3 bases, with 8 bases lying between them. CDR1 SNHLY and CDR2 FYNNEI come from the germline V gene. CDR3: CASSESGYTEAFF. The CDR3 DNA sequence: TGTGCCAGCAGTGAGTCAGGTTACACTGAAGCTTTCTTT.

Many counts were recorded for this clonotype. The genes are TRBV12-3 or TRBV12-4 and TRBJ1-5; D ambiguous. The V end was cut by 3 bases, the J end by 4 bases, with 10 bases between. The CDR3 totals 14 residues. Here the CDR3 reads CASSLSGSNQPQHF. CDR3 in DNA: TGTGCCAGCAGTTTGTCTGGCAGTAATCAGCCCCAGCATTTT.

CDR3 region: CASSFAIEQFF. The CDR3 DNA reads TGTGCCAGCAGCTTCGCCATCGAGCAGTTCTTC. The genes are TRBV7-2 and TRBJ2-1, with D uncertain. The CDR3 is 11 amino acids. CDR1 SGHTA and CDR2 FQGNSA come from the germline V gene. V was clipped by 3 bases and J by 10 bases, with 7 bases between them.

In its sample, this clonotype is medium-sized (0.01 to 0.1%). This chain uses TRBV20-1 with TRBJ2-7; 8 bases fit TRBD2. The V gene end was trimmed by 5 bases and the J gene end by 3 bases; junction bases not matched to a gene: 6. The CDR3 has 13 residues. The germline V gene has CDR1 DFQATT and CDR2 SNEGSKA (reference sequence). CDR3 region: CSASSGGIYEQYF. The CDR3 DNA sequence: TGCAGTGCTTCCAGCGGGGGTATCTACGAGCAGTACTTC.

In its sample, this clonotype was seen many times. The rearrangement uses TRBV7-9 and TRBJ2-1; 7 bases fit TRBD2. The length of the CDR3 is 16 residues. Per the germline V gene, CDR1 is SEHNR and CDR2 is FQNEAQ (reference sequence). Trimming removed 8 bases from V and 3 bases from J; junction bases left unmatched: 13. As DNA, the CDR3 is TGTGCCAGCCACTCTCGGGCGGGGAGGGACTACAATGAGCAGTTCTTC. This codes for CASHSRAGRDYNEQFF.

This clonotype occurred many times. The chain links TRBV28 to TRBJ2-1; tentative D call: TRBD2 (6 bases). Trimming removed 6 bases from V and 0 bases from J, with 12 bases in between. CDR1 and CDR2 (germline): MDHEN, SYDVKM. CDR3 size: 15 residues. The CDR3 loop is CASRGSGFSYNEQFF. The CDR3 DNA reads TGTGCCAGCAGAGGTAGCGGCTTCTCCTACAATGAGCAGTTCTTC.

This clonotype was picked up many times. The V and J genes are TRBV30 and TRBJ2-5, with 9 bases lining up with TRBD1. The junction had 2 bases not matched to a gene; V was cut back by 3 bases and J by 0 bases. Germline CDR1 reads GTSNPN; CDR2 reads SVGIG (reference sequence). This CDR3 has 14 residues. The CDR3 region is CAWRRQGDQETQYF. The CDR3 DNA reads as TGTGCCTGGAGGAGACAGGGGGACCAAGAGACCCAGTACTTC. Full variable domain (remainder filled in from reference TRBV30 and TRBJ2-5): SQTIHQWPATLVQPVGSPLSLECTVEGTSNPNLYWYRQAAGRGLQLLFYSVGIGQISSEVPQNLSASRPQDRQFILSSKKLLLSDSGFYLCAWRRQGDQETQYFGPGTRLLVL.

This clonotype has at least ten counts. This sequence joins TRBV7-2 and TRBJ2-7; TRBD2 aligns across 8 bases. Germline V gives CDR1 SGHTA, CDR2 FQGNSA. Trimming removed 4 bases from V and 2 bases from J; junction bases left unmatched: 4. The CDR3 sequence is 14 residues long. The CDR3 protein is CASSYGGGPYEQYF. The CDR3, as DNA: TGTGCCAGCAGCTATGGCGGGGGGCCCTACGAGCAGTACTTC.

Many counts were recorded for this clonotype. The CDR3 reads CASSARDRSSYGYTF. As DNA, the CDR3 is TGTGCCAGCAGTGCGCGGGACAGATCTTCCTATGGCTACACCTTC. The rearrangement uses TRBV27 and TRBJ1-2; 7 nucleotides line up with TRBD1. The CDR3 spans 15 residues. With 5 bases clipped from V and 4 bases from J, the junction kept 10 bases outside the gene matches. Germline V gene data show CDR1 as MNHEY and CDR2 as SMNVEV (reference sequence).

A few counts support this clonotype. The V and J genes are TRBV12-3 or TRBV12-4 and TRBJ2-7, with D hard to call. V shed 1 base and J shed 5 bases, with 12 bases lying between them. The CDR3 has 14 amino acids. Here the CDR3 DNA reads TGTGCCAGCAGTTTAGGGCTGCCGATAGACGAGCAGTACTTC. Translated, it gives CASSLGLPIDEQYF.

Points on this clonotype: Given a much more abundant clone one base away, this may be a read error. The V call is TRBV2, the J call TRBJ2-3; D assignment may be TRBD1 or TRBD2 (5 bases each). The V end was cut by 6 bases, the J end by 4 bases, with 5 bases between. Germline CDR1 is SNHLY and CDR2 is FYNNEI. The CDR3 totals 11 residues. The CDR3 sequence: CASRGADTQYF. CDR3 nucleotide sequence: TGTGCCAGCAGGGGGGCAGATACGCAGTATTTT.

This clonotype was observed a few times. The chain combines TRBV5-1 with TRBJ1-1, with 7 nucleotides matching TRBD1. V dropped 2 bases and J dropped 0; count of bases not matched to a gene: 7. The CDR3 is 16 amino acids. From germline, CDR1 is SGHRS and CDR2 YFSETQ. The CDR3 protein is CASSFAAGGMNTEAFF. For the CDR3, the DNA is TGCGCCAGCAGCTTCGCAGCAGGGGGAATGAACACTGAAGCTTTCTTT.

Points on this clonotype: A much bigger clone sits one base away, suggesting this may be a read error. DNA of the CDR3: TGTGCCAACAGTGTAGCGGGAGGCGGGGGTACGCAGTATTTT. The encoded protein is CANSVAGGGGTQYF. The V and J genes are TRBV28 and TRBJ2-3; 10 bases are a match to TRBD2. The CDR3 is 14 residues long. The germline gives CDR1 MDHEN, CDR2 SYDVKM. The whole variable domain, filled in from reference TRBV28 and TRBJ2-3, reads DVKVTQSSRYLVKRTGEKVFLECVQDMDHENMFWYRQDPGLGLRLIYFSYDVKMKEKGDIPEGYSVSREKKERFSLILESASTNQTSMYLCANSVAGGGGTQYFGPGTRLTVL.

This clonotype has a count of ten or more. The chain combines TRBV29-1 with TRBJ2-3; TRBD2 aligns across 7 bases. Germline assignment: CDR1 SQVTM and CDR2 ANQGSEA. After removal of 7 bases from V and 0 bases from J, the junction contained 4 bases not matched to a gene. The CDR3 is 13 residues long. The CDR3 DNA sequence: TGCAGCGGGAGCGGGATTAGCACAGATACGCAGTATTTT. It translates to CSGSGISTDTQYF.

This clonotype has more than one count but fewer than ten. V and J are TRBV20-1 and TRBJ1-4, with a tentative D call TRBD1 (6 bases). The CDR3 runs to 13 residues. Germline CDR1 and CDR2: DFQATT and SNEGSKA (reference sequence). The V gene lost 3 bases and the J gene lost 4 bases, with 9 bases spanning the gap. As DNA, the CDR3 is TGCAGTGCTAGCCGGGACAATAATGAAAAACTGTTTTTT. This codes for CSASRDNNEKLFF.

The chain has TRBV25-1 and TRBJ1-5, with 10 positions matching TRBD1. Trimming removed 3 bases from V and 7 bases from J; junction bases left unmatched: 9. The CDR3 runs to 16 residues. In germline, CDR1 is MGHDK, CDR2 SYGVNS. CDR3 region: CASSDPRQGAEQPQHF. The CDR3 DNA is TGTGCCAGCAGTGACCCCAGACAGGGGGCCGAGCAGCCCCAGCATTTT. The full variable domain, with the rest looked up from reference TRBV25-1 and TRBJ1-5, is EADIYQTPRYLVIGTGKKITLECSQTMGHDKMYWYQQDPGMELHLIHYSYGVNSTEKGDLSSESTVSRIRTEHFPLTLESARPSHTSQYLCASSDPRQGAEQPQHFGDGTRLSIL.

This chain connects TRBV7-2 to TRBJ1-2, with 8 bases that match TRBD1. Germline lookup yields CDR1 SGHTA and CDR2 FQGNSA. With V trimmed by 3 bases and J by 7 bases, 13 bases remained unmatched. The CDR3 is 16 residues long. CDR3 protein: CASSLQPGQVARGYTF. CDR3 nucleotides: TGTGCCAGCAGCTTGCAACCGGGACAGGTAGCTCGTGGCTACACCTTC.

The sample holds a few counts of this clonotype. The chain carries TRBV5-6 and TRBJ2-3, with TRBD2 identical over 11 bases. Unmatched junction bases numbered 10, after V lost 7 bases and J lost 0 bases. CDR1 is SGHDT, CDR2 YYEEEE, per germline. The CDR3 consists of 17 residues. CDR3 residues: CASFPRLAGLSTDTQYF. In DNA, the CDR3 is TGTGCCAGCTTCCCGCGACTAGCGGGACTTAGCACAGATACGCAGTATTTT.

This chain joins TRBV11-2 and TRBJ1-3; D remains unclear. Germline V gives CDR1 SGHAT, CDR2 FQNNGV. The CDR3 contains 13 residues. V dropped 2 bases and J dropped 2 bases, with 4 bases sitting between them. CDR3 DNA sequence: TGTGCCAGCAGCTTATCGACTGGAAACACCATATATTTT. It yields the protein CASSLSTGNTIYF. The full variable domain, completed using reference TRBV11-2 and TRBJ1-3, is EAGVAQSPRYKIIEKRQSVAFWCNPISGHATLYWYQQILGQGPKLLIQFQNNGVVDDSQLPKDRFSAERLKGVDSTLKIQPAKLEDSAVYLCASSLSTGNTIYFGEGSWLTVV.

The sample holds a few counts of this clonotype. For the CDR3, the DNA is TGCAGCGTTGCAGGGGTGGGCAATCAGCCCCAGCATTTT. This sequence encodes CSVAGVGNQPQHF. V and J are TRBV29-1 and TRBJ1-5, with D possibly being TRBD1 (6 bases). The germline V and J ends were trimmed by 4 bases and 2 bases, with 9 bases remaining between them. The CDR3 is 13 residues long. Germline assignment: CDR1 SQVTM and CDR2 ANQGSEA. The full variable domain, completed using reference TRBV29-1 and TRBJ1-5, is SAVISQKPSRDICQRGTSLTIQCQVDSQVTMMFWYRQQPGQSLTLIATANQGSEATYESGFVIDKFPISRPNLTFSTLTVSNMSPEDSSIYLCSVAGVGNQPQHFGDGTRLSIL.

This clonotype was counted ten times or more. This chain uses TRBV29-1 with TRBJ2-3; TRBD2 is a possible D gene (5 bases). Germline assignment: CDR1 SQVTM and CDR2 ANQGSEA. Trimming removed 6 bases at V and 2 bases at J, with 12 bases between. The CDR3 length is 13 residues. As DNA, the CDR3 is TGCAGCGTGGGAGCTCCCCCCACAGATACGCAGTATTTT. Residues: CSVGAPPTDTQYF.

This clonotype was seen repeatedly, ten times or more. The V call is TRBV28, the J call TRBJ2-5, with TRBD2 matching over 8 bases. Germline values: CDR1 MDHEN, CDR2 SYDVKM. CDR3 length equals 14 residues. J gave up 5 bases and V 4 bases, and 6 bases lay outside the gene matches. CDR3 sequence: CASSSSGRGETQYF. Written as DNA, the CDR3 is TGTGCCAGCAGTTCAAGCGGGAGAGGGGAGACCCAGTACTTC.